The 28 T cell receptor beta chains given below trace back to one sample, sequenced in a study of T cell changes during pregnancy in multiple sclerosis. TCRdb's table, derived via immunoSEQ multiplex PCR, lists solely in-frame clones and lacks some. The repertoire holds some 80,000 clones, with over 85% as singletons. Sample: CD4+ T cells from peripheral blood mononuclear cells, taken after pregnancy. These receptors came from a female donor with multiple sclerosis, enrolled in a pregnancy study.

This chain connects TRBV28 to TRBJ2-3, with 8 nucleotides matching TRBD1. Germline CDR1 MDHEN, CDR2 SYDVKM. The V segment lost 6 bases and the J segment 4 bases; nucleotides outside the gene matches: 12. This CDR3 is 16 amino acids long. CDR3 in DNA: TGTGCCAGCAGCCGGAGACAGGGGTTAAAATCAGATACGCAGTATTTT. Translated, it gives CASSRRQGLKSDTQYF.

This rearrangement joins TRBV10-3 to TRBJ1-1, with D unresolved. Germline V gene lookup returns CDR1 ENHRY and CDR2 SYGVKD. Trimming shortened V by 5 bases and J by 1 base, and 8 bases separated the two germline ends. The CDR3 extends over 13 amino acids. Here the CDR3 DNA reads TGTGCCATCAGTCAGAGGAGGAACACTGAAGCTTTCTTT. Translated, it gives CAISQRRNTEAFF.

The chain carries TRBV5-1 and TRBJ2-5; a possible D gene is TRBD2 (6 bases). V lost 3 bases and J lost 4, with 16 bases in between. Germline loops: CDR1 SGHRS, CDR2 YFSETQ. There are 15 residues in the CDR3. CDR3 nucleotides: TGCGCCAGCAGCTGGGGGGACCGACTGGGAGAGACCCAGTACTTC. Encoded protein: CASSWGDRLGETQYF.

The chain is built from TRBV15 and TRBJ2-7; 7 bases match TRBD2. V lost 8 bases, J lost 3 bases, and 16 bases stayed unmatched. Germline V lookup: CDR1 LNHNV, CDR2 YYDKDF (reference sequence). The CDR3 is 16 amino acids. CDR3 protein: CATSWSPGTTFYEQYF. Written as DNA, the CDR3 is TGTGCCACCTCCTGGTCCCCTGGGACTACCTTCTACGAGCAGTACTTC.

This chain links TRBV5-1 with TRBJ1-1; 7 nucleotides match TRBD1. Per germline, CDR1 SGHRS and CDR2 YFSETQ. Trimming cost V 1 base and J 1 base; bases outside gene matches: 4. CDR3 length: 15 residues. This CDR3 is CASSLPRQGNTEAFF. The CDR3 DNA follows: TGCGCCAGCAGCTTGCCCCGACAGGGGAACACTGAAGCTTTCTTT.

This chain joins TRBV14 and TRBJ2-7; tentative D call: TRBD2 (5 bases). The length of the CDR3 is 15 residues. Germline-derived CDR1 and CDR2 are SGHDN and FVKESK. V was shortened by 1 base and J by 4 bases, with 14 bases between the two germline ends. The CDR3 region has the DNA TGTGCCAGCAGCCAAGCTGACCGAACTAGGTACGAGCAGTACTTC. Translation gives CASSQADRTRYEQYF. The full variable domain, completed using reference TRBV14 and TRBJ2-7, is EAGVTQFPSHSVIEKGQTVTLRCDPISGHDNLYWYRRVMGKEIKFLLHFVKESKQDESGMPNNRFLAERTGGTYSTLKVQPAELEDSGVYFCASSQADRTRYEQYFGPGTRLTVT.

The J gene is TRBJ2-2, the V gene TRBV7-8; D is ambiguous. Germline V gene lookup returns CDR1 SGHVS and CDR2 FQNEAQ. Between the trimmed V and J ends, which lost 1 base and 4 bases, there was a span of 16 bases. The CDR3 loop spans 17 amino acids. The CDR3 nucleotides read TGTGCCAGCAGCTTAGTGACGGGTGCGTCGGTCACCGGGGAGCTGTTTTTT. Encoded protein: CASSLVTGASVTGELFF.

This clone was detected once. The chain couples TRBV7-2 to TRBJ1-3; 9 bases agree with TRBD1. CDR3 size: 18 residues. CDR1 and CDR2 from the germline V gene are SGHTA and FQGNSA. Germline trimming cut 3 bases from V and 1 base from J; bases unmatched to any gene: 10. The CDR3 reads CASSLMGQGIGSGNTIYF. Here the CDR3 DNA reads TGTGCCAGCAGCTTGATGGGACAGGGTATTGGGTCTGGAAACACCATATATTTT.

V gene TRBV15 combines with J gene TRBJ2-1, with TRBD2 identical over 7 bases. The V segment lost 11 bases and the J segment 4 bases; nucleotides outside the gene matches: 8. Looked up from germline, CDR1 is LNHNV and CDR2 is YYDKDF (reference sequence). The CDR3 is 13 residues long. The CDR3 spells CASGGEGYNEQFF. DNA of the CDR3: TGTGCCTCGGGGGGAGAGGGATACAATGAGCAGTTCTTC.

The chain is built from TRBV5-1 and TRBJ2-5; 8 nucleotides match TRBD1. Germline CDR1 and CDR2: SGHRS and YFSETQ. Trimming at V came to 0 bases and at J to 7 bases, leaving 5 bases not matched to a gene. The CDR3 length is 14 residues. CDR3 DNA sequence: TGCGCCAGCAGCTTGGGACAGGGGACAGGGACCCAGTACTTC. This codes for CASSLGQGTGTQYF.

The chain joins TRBV5-6 to TRBJ1-2; D is undetermined. Trimming shortened V by 0 bases and J by 2 bases, and 8 bases separated the two germline ends. This CDR3 is built from 14 residues. The germline CDR1 and CDR2 sequences are SGHDT and YYEEEE. For the CDR3, the DNA is TGTGCCAGCAGCTTGGCTGCGGCCAACTATGGCTACACCTTC. Encoded protein: CASSLAAANYGYTF.

The V gene is TRBV14, the J gene TRBJ2-2; D unclear. The CDR3 is made up of 15 amino acids. Germline V CDR1 and CDR2: SGHDN, FVKESK. V dropped 1 base and J dropped 2 bases, with 8 bases sitting between them. CDR3 bases: TGTGCCAGCAGCCAAGTCCGAGTTAACACCGGGGAGCTGTTTTTT. Amino acids: CASSQVRVNTGELFF. The full variable domain, completed using reference TRBV14 and TRBJ2-2, is EAGVTQFPSHSVIEKGQTVTLRCDPISGHDNLYWYRRVMGKEIKFLLHFVKESKQDESGMPNNRFLAERTGGTYSTLKVQPAELEDSGVYFCASSQVRVNTGELFFGEGSRLTVL.

The genes are TRBV19 and TRBJ2-2; 8 nucleotides agree with TRBD2. J was trimmed by 7 bases and V by 4 bases; bases with no gene match: 8. Germline V gene lookup returns CDR1 LNHDA and CDR2 SQIVND (reference sequence). The CDR3 contains 15 residues. The CDR3 DNA is TGTGCCAGTAGTACCCCGGGACTAGGGTTCGGGGAGCTGTTTTTT. Its translation: CASSTPGLGFGELFF.

This clone was counted once. V and J are TRBV9 and TRBJ2-7, with 11 bases fitting TRBD2. This CDR3 spans 16 amino acids. The trim removed 0 bases at V and 4 bases at J, leaving 6 bases unmatched. Germline-derived CDR1 and CDR2 are SGDLS and YYNGEE. CDR3 bases: TGTGCCAGCAGCGTAGGGCTAGCGGGAGGCGCGTACGAGCAGTACTTC. Its translation: CASSVGLAGGAYEQYF.

This chain uses TRBV7-8 with TRBJ1-1; D not certain. V was clipped by 10 bases and J by 5 bases, with 11 bases between them. Germline assignment: CDR1 SGHVS and CDR2 FQNEAQ. The CDR3 loop spans 11 amino acids. The CDR3 nucleotides are TGTGCCATCCTGCGAGAGACTGAAGCTTTCTTT. Translation gives CAILRETEAFF.

The chain links TRBV6-1 to TRBJ2-7; 12 bases are shared with TRBD2. This CDR3 has 15 amino acids. Trimming took 10 bases from V and 6 from J; bases not matched to a gene: 13. CDR1 MNHNS and CDR2 SASEGT come from the germline V gene. The CDR3 sequence: CATSLEGLAGLEQYF. CDR3 bases: TGTGCCACCTCCCTTGAGGGACTAGCGGGCCTCGAGCAGTACTTC.

This chain joins TRBV6-5 and TRBJ1-1; D is unresolved. Germline lookup yields CDR1 MNHEY and CDR2 SVGAGI. Trimming pared 2 bases from V and 8 bases from J, leaving 12 bases between. The CDR3 runs to 13 residues. CDR3 sequence reads: CASSYRGRGEAFF. In DNA, the CDR3 is TGTGCCAGCAGTTACAGAGGACGGGGAGAAGCTTTCTTT.

The chain has TRBV15 and TRBJ2-5; 8 bases line up with TRBD2. J gave up 1 base and V 0 bases, and 1 base lay outside the gene matches. The CDR3 is made up of 15 amino acids. Per germline, CDR1 LNHNV and CDR2 YYDKDF (reference sequence). The CDR3 spells CATSRDLAGQETQYF. DNA for the CDR3: TGTGCCACCAGCAGAGACCTAGCGGGCCAAGAGACCCAGTACTTC.

J is TRBJ2-7 and V is TRBV9; possibly TRBD2 for D (5 bases). V was clipped by 0 bases and J by 6 bases, with 13 bases between them. Per the germline V gene, CDR1 is SGDLS and CDR2 is YYNGEE. The CDR3 extends over 14 amino acids. CDR3 coding DNA: TGTGCCAGCAGCGTAGGTAGCGATCCGCGCGAGCAGTACTTC. Amino acids: CASSVGSDPREQYF.

V usage is TRBV18 and J usage is TRBJ2-7, with 8 bases that match TRBD1. The CDR3 runs 12 residues. J lost 6 bases, V lost 4 bases, and 2 bases had no gene match. The V gene's germline CDR1 is KGHSH and CDR2 LQKENI. The CDR3 loop reads CASSLTGGEQYF. Here the CDR3 DNA reads TGTGCCAGCTCACTCACAGGGGGCGAGCAGTACTTC.

This sequence joins TRBV28 and TRBJ1-4; D gene ambiguous. V lost 3 bases to trimming and J lost 5 bases, with 13 bases between them. The germline V gene encodes CDR1 MDHEN and CDR2 SYDVKM. This CDR3 is built from 15 residues. In DNA, the CDR3 is TGTGCCAGCAGTTTGGTCAACACCAGAAATGAAAAACTGTTTTTT. Translating gives CASSLVNTRNEKLFF.

The chain employs TRBV4-1 and TRBJ2-2; D is unclear. Looked up from germline, CDR1 is MGHRA and CDR2 is YSYEKL. The V end was cut by 3 bases, the J end by 2 bases, with 13 bases between. This CDR3 spans 16 amino acids. CDR3 amino acids: CASSQWAQINTGELFF. The CDR3 nucleotides read TGCGCCAGCAGCCAGTGGGCACAGATAAACACCGGGGAGCTGTTTTTT.

The chain is built from TRBV5-1 and TRBJ1-2, with D possibly being TRBD1 (6 bases). The germline V gene encodes CDR1 SGHRS and CDR2 YFSETQ. This CDR3 has 13 residues. V was pared by 4 bases and J by 4 bases, with 11 bases between. CDR3 loop: CASSQGQPYGYTF. CDR3 in DNA: TGCGCCAGCAGCCAAGGACAGCCCTATGGCTACACCTTC.

This chain joins TRBV7-8 and TRBJ1-5, with D maybe TRBD1 (5 bases). The germline CDR1 and CDR2 sequences are SGHVS and FQNEAQ. Trimming stripped 0 bases from V and 7 bases from J, with 10 bases between. The CDR3 length is 14 residues. This chain's CDR3 is CASSLAQGPQPQHF. Here the CDR3 DNA reads TGTGCCAGCAGCTTAGCCCAGGGTCCACAGCCCCAGCATTTT.

The chain couples TRBV7-9 to TRBJ2-2; TRBD2 is a possible D gene (5 bases). Germline CDR1 SEHNR, CDR2 FQNEAQ (reference sequence). V dropped 5 bases and J dropped 4 bases, with 14 bases sitting between them. CDR3 size: 15 residues. CDR3: CASSPGVLGTGELFF. DNA of the CDR3: TGTGCCAGCAGCCCCGGGGTTCTGGGCACCGGGGAGCTGTTTTTT.

The rearrangement uses TRBV27 and TRBJ1-1; D not resolved. The V end lost 1 base, the J end lost 6 bases, and 12 bases lay between the germline ends. The V gene's germline CDR1 is MNHEY and CDR2 SMNVEV (reference sequence). This CDR3 has 14 amino acids. Here the CDR3 reads CASSLYPRSAEAFF. CDR3 nucleotide sequence: TGTGCCAGCAGTTTATATCCTCGGAGTGCTGAAGCTTTCTTT.

V is TRBV6-5 and J is TRBJ2-6, with a possible D match to TRBD2 (5 bases). Germline-derived CDR1 and CDR2 are MNHEY and SVGAGI. V shed 4 bases and J shed 1 base, with 11 bases lying between them. This CDR3 contains 16 residues. CDR3 region: CASSSRVGSGANVLTF. For the CDR3, the DNA is TGTGCCAGCAGTTCGAGGGTAGGGTCTGGGGCCAACGTCCTGACTTTC.

V and J are TRBV7-3 and TRBJ2-5, with D perhaps matching TRBD1 (6 bases). Germline lookup yields CDR1 SGHTA and CDR2 FQGTGA. Trimming left V 2 bases short and J 4 bases short, with 14 bases between. This CDR3 is built from 15 residues. The CDR3 bases are TGTGCCAGCAGCTTATCTGGGGGCCCTCGAGAGACCCAGTACTTC. As protein: CASSLSGGPRETQYF.